What follows describes a single T cell receptor beta chain. No cognate antigen has been identified for it. Base-call qualities are not available, and no considerably larger clone is one nucleotide away. The sample is drawn from a study of T cell responses to AZD1222 COVID-19 vaccine (dated by TCRdb to about 2021). Regarding the research as a whole: Because spike-specific TCR depth and breadth did not differ between the two schedules, AZD1222 recipients who got a second dose at roughly 4 weeks were pooled with those who got a second dose at roughly 12 weeks. A total of under 250 trial participants underwent TCR sequencing, of whom about 210 had received two doses of AZD1222 and approximately 25 had received two doses of the MenACWY control vaccine. Trial participants were enrolled by age into 18-55, 56-69 and 70-plus year subgroups, with about 150, 28 and 57 TCR-sequenced participants respectively. Study-wide findings and limitations: Spike-specific TCR breadth and depth rose significantly after two AZD1222 doses compared with day 0 and with MenACWY recipients. No day 14 peak-response samples were available, so repertoires were characterized only after the peak T cell response. Only five or six AZD1222 recipients were SARS-CoV-2 seropositive at baseline, limiting conclusions about previously exposed vaccinees. Reportedly, almost half of the unique spike-specific TCRs recognized epitopes lying outside the regions that are mutated in the B.1.351 and B.1.1.7 variants. Participants were mostly white British and included more females than males, and it was suggested by the authors that clonal diversity may have been underestimated. CD4 TCRs associated with the vaccine covered the entire spike protein, and the dominant responses were in regions 160-218 and 743-854. The 56-69-year group was small, and its depth increase did not reach significance, likely because of low power.

The CDR3 regions of human TCRbeta chains were subjected to immunosequencing. The original methods were these. Repertoire TCRs were checked for matches against a reference library of SARS-CoV-2-specific TCRs that had been generated using the MIRA antigen-specificity platform. Breadth was defined as the fraction of unique TCRs that were SARS-CoV-2-associated. Depth was defined as the fraction of total T cells that were SARS-CoV-2-associated. Using the MIRA data, each spike-specific TCR was mapped to the spike region that the TCR reacts to and placed in a CD4 or CD8 class. Log10-transformed breadth and depth values were compared by one-way ANOVA with Sidak's multiple comparisons tests. The immuneACCESS repertoire file appears here via TCRdb, limited to in-frame rearrangements. These files lack a portion of the clones; in checked studies, under half of the deficit traces to unresolved V genes, and the cause of the others is not known. V and J calls and clone size come straight from that table; D and trimming were deduced from the DNA. This sample holds 150,000 to 200,000 clones; 90% to 95% were observed only once. Clones ranked in the top ten supply 9.2% of the sample.

The sample's time point label, decoded: baseline before first vaccination. Vaccinee samples came from UK trials COV001 and COV002, including a single-blind randomized controlled phase 2/3 trial of AZD1222 (ChAdOx1 nCoV-19) in healthy adults. Trial participant PBMC samples were collected at day 0 and day 28 after the second dose for TCRbeta chain sequencing. The CDR3, cysteine through phenylalanine, is 9 amino acids long. The sequence is cut down to CDR3 DNA, 27 bases in frame from base 1. The source was peripheral blood, collected on day 0 of AZD1222 vaccination. This sequence originates from an adult in good health. The rearranged segments are TRBV21-1 and TRBJ1-1. TRBV21-1 is reported as a pseudogene. This receptor has the CDR3 CASRAEAFF. The sequenced DNA is TGTGCCAGCAGGGCTGAAGCTTTCTTT.